This TCR beta chain was sequenced in a study of blood T cell repertoires in COVID-19 (dated by TCRdb to 2019 to 2021). Notes on the research overall: Samples covering the acute and convalescent phases of COVID-19 were provided by collaborators in the United States, Italy and Spain. The material from the prospective study consisted of cDNA or gDNA derived from T cells, B-cell-depleted T cells, or PBMCs. Deeply sampled blood TCRbeta repertoires from subjects exposed to, actively infected with, or recovered from COVID-19 were included in the dataset. A freely available public database, intended as a resource for researchers studying the immune response to SARS-CoV-2, is where the repertoires were released. Samples came from the ongoing ImmuneRACE study (first 160 participants) plus 1,254 subjects from 6 global collaborators. Sample metadata almost always included a de-identified subject ID, COVID-19 status, age in years and sex. Where HLA class I and class II types were available, the types were taken from metadata supplied by the sample provider, not from assay-based typing. What the study reported, not specific to this receptor: The amount of clinical and demographic metadata varied by source and participant and was provided uncurated.

Participants in the prospective study were aged roughly 18 to 100 years, lived in some 24 United States geographic areas, and enrolled through a virtual design. In the prospective study, participants were assigned to cohorts based on the clinical history participants reported in a screening survey and a study questionnaire. ImmuneRACE Cohort 3 recovered participants were defined by two consecutive negative NP/OP PCR tests, healthcare professional clearance, or symptom resolution. Mobile phlebotomists in the prospective study collected whole blood, serum and a nasopharyngeal or oropharyngeal swab from every participant. Additional blood draws and questionnaires over an approximately two-month period could optionally be provided by prospective study participants. Blood samples from the prospective study were shipped frozen or at room temperature prior to DNA extraction. The germline V gene sets CDR1 to SGHTA and CDR2 to FQGNSA. The germline ends are 11 bases apart after V is trimmed by 2 bases and J by 2 bases. From the cysteine through the phenylalanine, the CDR3 covers 15 amino acids. The kept DNA is CDR3 alone, 45 bases in frame from the first base.

This clone was recorded a few times. Its antigen is still unknown. Base quality data are lacking; no much larger clone is found one base away. TCRbeta CDR3 regions were amplified from genomic DNA by means of the immunoSEQ Assay, a bias-controlled multiplex PCR. On the authors' methods: Within the assay, amplification of reference gene primers was used to estimate how many nucleated cells each sample contained. To quantify the absolute abundance of each unique TCRbeta CDR3 rearrangement, sequence reads were collapsed and filtered. For each sample, productive Simpson clonality was calculated as the square root of Simpson's diversity index over productive rearrangements. Sourced from immuneACCESS, this table was stored by TCRdb with only in-frame sequences that have V and J called. A share of the clones is absent; for the studies checked, an unresolved V gene accounts for under half, and the remainder has no known explanation. V and J calls and clone size are as listed in that table; D and trimming were resolved from the DNA. The sample contains hundreds of thousands of clones, 80% to 90% of them found a single time. Of the sample, around 2.1% falls within the top ten clones.

The sequence links TRBV7-2 to TRBJ2-3, with no reliable assignment of the D segment. Sequenced: PBMCs or T cells enriched from blood (not recorded which). This TCR was sampled from a man aged 30 to 39 who had recovered from COVID-19. The CDR3 region: CASSLNSPSTDTQYF. The sequenced DNA: TGTGCCAGCAGCTTAAACAGCCCCTCCACAGATACGCAGTATTTT.